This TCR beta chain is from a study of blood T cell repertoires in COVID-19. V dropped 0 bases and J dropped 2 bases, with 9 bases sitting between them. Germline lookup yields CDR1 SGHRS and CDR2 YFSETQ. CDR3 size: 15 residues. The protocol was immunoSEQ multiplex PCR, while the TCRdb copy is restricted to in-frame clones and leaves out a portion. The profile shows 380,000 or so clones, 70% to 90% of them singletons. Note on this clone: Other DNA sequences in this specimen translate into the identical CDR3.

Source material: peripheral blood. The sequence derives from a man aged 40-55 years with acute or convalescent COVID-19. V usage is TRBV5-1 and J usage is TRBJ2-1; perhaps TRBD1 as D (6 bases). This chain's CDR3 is CASSLGQGPYNEQFF. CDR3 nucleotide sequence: TGCGCCAGCAGCTTGGGCCAGGGGCCCTACAATGAGCAGTTCTTC.